Listed here are 19 T cell receptor beta chains from one sample, sequenced in a study of T cells in Graves' hyperthyroidism and ophthalmopathy. Template material for amplifying TCR beta CDR3 regions consisted of RNA transcripts. TCR CDR3 regions were first amplified by RT-PCR with HTBI primers. TCRdb ran MiXCR on the multiplex PCR reads and lists one entry per CDR3 protein. The sample includes fewer than 300,000 distinct CDR3 sequences, over 12% seen only once; the top ten take around 30%. The sequenced sample consisted of blood. All receptors come from a woman between 45 and 60 years old with Graves' hyperthyroidism that later progressed to Graves' ophthalmopathy.

This clonotype appeared many times. The rearrangement joins TRBV11-2 to TRBJ2-5; D call uncertain. The CDR3 has 15 amino acids. Germline V gene lookup returns CDR1 SGHAT and CDR2 FQNNGV. The V and J ends lost 6 bases and 2 bases respectively, with 16 bases between them. CDR3 DNA: TGTGCCAGCAGTCCAACCGCCAGTGATCAAGAGACCCAGTACTTC. Protein sequence: CASSPTASDQETQYF. The variable domain in full, with the rest retrieved from reference TRBV11-2 and TRBJ2-5, is EAGVAQSPRYKIIEKRQSVAFWCNPISGHATLYWYQQILGQGPKLLIQFQNNGVVDDSQLPKDRFSAERLKGVDSTLKIQPAKLEDSAVYLCASSPTASDQETQYFGPGTRLLVL.

This clonotype was seen repeatedly, ten times or more. V gene TRBV2 combines with J gene TRBJ1-1; D gene unclear. Trimming shortened V by 5 bases and J by 1 base, and 8 bases separated the two germline ends. Germline V gene lookup returns CDR1 SNHLY and CDR2 FYNNEI. This CDR3 spans 13 amino acids. This chain's CDR3 is CASSFGPNTEAFF. The CDR3 coding sequence is TGTGCCAGCAGTTTCGGCCCGAACACTGAAGCTTTCTTT. The full variable domain, rest sourced from reference TRBV2 and TRBJ1-1, is EPEVTQTPSHQVTQMGQEVILRCVPISNHLYFYWYRQILGQKVEFLVSFYNNEISEKSEIFDDQFSVERPDGSNFTLKIRSTKLEDSAMYFCASSFGPNTEAFFGQGTRLTVV.

In its sample, this clonotype was seen many times. The chain recombines TRBV25-1 with TRBJ2-5; 8 bases agree with TRBD2. The CDR3 spans 14 residues. Germline CDR1 reads MGHDK; CDR2 reads SYGVNS. The J segment lost 6 bases and the V segment lost 5 bases, leaving 8 bases of the junction unmatched. CDR3 in DNA: TGTGCCAGCAGTCCAATTGGCGGGGGGCAGACCCAGTACTTC. Its protein is CASSPIGGGQTQYF.

V gene TRBV24-1 combines with J gene TRBJ2-3; D is perhaps TRBD1 (6 bases). Germline lookup yields CDR1 KGHDR and CDR2 SFDVKD. CDR3 size: 18 residues. The V gene lost 4 bases and the J gene lost 2 bases, with 21 bases spanning the gap. The CDR3 loop is CATSDAGTRTAYTDTQYF. As DNA, the CDR3 is TGTGCCACCAGTGACGCTGGGACGCGGACAGCGTACACAGATACGCAGTATTTT.

The sample holds a few counts of this clonotype. The chain uses TRBV27 and TRBJ1-2, with a weak D call TRBD1 (5 bases). Germline lookup yields CDR1 MNHEY and CDR2 SMNVEV (reference sequence). Between the trimmed V and J ends, which lost 5 bases and 8 bases, there was a span of 12 bases. This CDR3 has 12 amino acids. This CDR3 is CASSSGGGGYTF. Here the CDR3 DNA reads TGTGCCAGCAGTAGCGGGGGGGGAGGCTACACCTTC.

This clonotype was seen ten or more times. The genes are TRBV9 and TRBJ1-4; D not resolved. The CDR3 totals 12 residues. Germline V gene lookup returns CDR1 SGDLS and CDR2 YYNGEE. V dropped 0 bases and J dropped 8 bases, with 5 bases sitting between them. CDR3 loop: CASSVEEEKLFF. Here the CDR3 DNA reads TGTGCCAGCAGCGTAGAGGAGGAAAAACTGTTTTTT.

This clonotype was observed at least ten times. The gene calls are TRBV6-5 and TRBJ2-5; D call uncertain. Germline loops: CDR1 MNHEY, CDR2 SVGAGI. Trimming removed 4 bases at V and 1 base at J, with 13 bases between. The CDR3 spans 15 residues. The CDR3 DNA reads as TGTGCCAGCAGTTTGGGCCGGACCGTCCAAGAGACCCAGTACTTC. This codes for CASSLGRTVQETQYF.

The sample holds many counts of this clonotype. The V and J genes are TRBV5-6 and TRBJ1-2; a weak D match, TRBD1 (5 bases). The CDR3 sequence is 14 residues long. Trimming shortened V by 1 base and J by 3 bases, and 10 bases separated the two germline ends. CDR1 and CDR2 from the germline V gene are SGHDT and YYEEEE. The CDR3 loop reads CASSLWGYDYGYTF. Here the CDR3 DNA reads TGTGCCAGCAGCTTGTGGGGGTATGACTATGGCTACACCTTC.

There are a few counts of this clonotype. V usage is TRBV18 and J usage is TRBJ2-7, with 7 positions matching TRBD2. CDR1 and CDR2 from the germline V gene are KGHSH and LQKENI. The V and J ends lost 3 bases and 0 bases, in that order; junction bases with no gene match: 8. The CDR3 is 16 residues long. The DNA for the CDR3 is TGTGCCAGCTCACCCCCCAAGCGGGGACCCTCCTACGAGCAGTACTTC. Amino acids: CASSPPKRGPSYEQYF.

This clonotype was counted between two and nine times. The V gene is TRBV20-1, the J gene TRBJ2-7, with 8 bases fitting TRBD1. The CDR3 is made up of 13 amino acids. Germline V gives CDR1 DFQATT, CDR2 SNEGSKA (reference sequence). V gave up 5 bases and J gave up 4 bases; unmatched junction bases: 7. The CDR3 loop reads CSAVGQAVYEQYF. The CDR3 bases are TGCAGTGCTGTGGGACAGGCGGTTTACGAGCAGTACTTC.

The sample holds a few counts of this clonotype. An end of the junction differs from the germline gene, which may be a read error. This sequence joins TRBV4-1 and TRBJ2-4; D is unresolved. This CDR3 spans 16 amino acids. Germline CDR1 MGHRA, CDR2 YSYEKL. CDR3 coding DNA: TGCACCAGCAGCCAACTCCTACTACTAGCCAAAAACATTCAGTACTTC. It translates to CTSSQLLLLAKNIQYF.

This clonotype was counted many times. The chain employs TRBV6-6 and TRBJ2-3; 8 nucleotides match TRBD2. Trimming at V came to 0 bases and at J to 5 bases, leaving 10 bases not matched to a gene. This CDR3 is 17 amino acids long. CDR1 is MNHNY and CDR2 is SVGAGI in the germline V gene (reference sequence). The CDR3 region is CASSYSRPGGPGDTQYF. In DNA form, the CDR3 reads TGTGCCAGCAGTTACTCGAGGCCGGGAGGGCCTGGAGATACGCAGTATTTT.

This clonotype was counted at least ten times. The rearrangement uses TRBV20-1 and TRBJ1-2; tentative D call: TRBD1 (5 bases). Trimming shortened V by 1 base and J by 7 bases, and 22 bases separated the two germline ends. The CDR3 runs to 16 residues. Germline CDR1 and CDR2: DFQATT and SNEGSKA (reference sequence). In nucleotides, the CDR3 is TGCAGTGCTAGAGGGTCTAGGGACGGCTCGTCGGTTGGCTACACCTTC. Translated: CSARGSRDGSSVGYTF.

The chain recombines TRBV30 with TRBJ1-1; no clear D gene. The CDR3 is made up of 10 amino acids. V shed 3 bases and J shed 7 bases, with 6 bases lying between them. The V gene's germline CDR1 is GTSNPN and CDR2 SVGIG (reference sequence). In nucleotides, the CDR3 is TGTGCCTGGAGGAGGGATGAAGCTTTCTTT. Protein: CAWRRDEAFF.

This clonotype was counted at least ten times. The V call is TRBV2, the J call TRBJ1-2; the D gene is possibly TRBD1 (5 bases). Germline V gene sequence: CDR1 SNHLY, CDR2 FYNNEI. This CDR3 spans 14 amino acids. Trimming took 7 bases from V and 4 from J, leaving 16 bases between them. Here the CDR3 reads CASTLAQVTYGYTF. The CDR3 DNA sequence: TGTGCCAGCACCTTGGCACAGGTAACCTATGGCTACACCTTC.

This clonotype was found many times. This rearrangement joins TRBV27 to TRBJ2-7; no reliable D call. The ends were cut back, 6 bases at V and 3 bases at J, with 21 bases in the middle. Germline V gene lookup returns CDR1 MNHEY and CDR2 SMNVEV (reference sequence). The CDR3 extends over 16 amino acids. CDR3 protein: CASRPPGLRHFYEQYF. The CDR3, as DNA: TGTGCCAGCAGACCCCCCGGTTTACGACATTTCTACGAGCAGTACTTC.

This clonotype was picked up a small number of times. The CDR3 loop is CASSLGQSEKLFF. The CDR3 nucleotides are TGCGCCAGCAGCTTGGGACAGTCGGAAAAACTGTTTTTT. This chain connects TRBV5-1 to TRBJ1-4, with D possibly TRBD1 on 5 matching bases. The CDR3 consists of 13 residues. Germline V lookup: CDR1 SGHRS, CDR2 YFSETQ. Trimming stripped 0 bases from V and 8 bases from J, with 8 bases between.

The chain uses TRBV12-3 or TRBV12-4 and TRBJ2-1; a possible D gene is TRBD2 (5 bases). Between the trimmed V and J ends, which lost 1 base and 4 bases, there was a span of 11 bases. The CDR3 is 15 amino acids. Here the CDR3 reads CASSLGASRYNEQFF. The DNA for the CDR3 is TGTGCCAGCAGTTTAGGGGCTAGCCGGTACAATGAGCAGTTCTTC.

This clonotype was counted many times. The chain recombines TRBV29-1 with TRBJ2-3; D gene unclear. The CDR3 runs to 13 residues. Trimming removed 7 bases from V and 2 bases from J, with 13 bases in between. Germline V lookup: CDR1 SQVTM, CDR2 ANQGSEA. The CDR3 loop is CSASGRNTDTQYF. In DNA form, the CDR3 reads TGCAGCGCCTCCGGACGGAACACAGATACGCAGTATTTT.